The sequence of this T cell receptor (beta chain) was determined in a study of monozygotic twins with inflammatory bowel disease. Study-level results: Sharing of clonotypes with others was lower in IBD patients than in healthy twins, and this was especially so with disease activity. Lower TCRbeta diversity (inverse Simpson) was seen in IBD patients than in healthy co-twins. Possibly reflecting limited power, no difference in repertoire similarity was found between concordant and discordant twins.

Per the germline V gene, CDR1 is MNHEY and CDR2 is SMNVEV (reference sequence). There are 16 residues in the CDR3. With regard to this clonotype: Its cognate antigen is unknown.

TCRdb reprocessed the 5' RACE reads, keeping one entry per CDR3 protein, no DNA. The sample holds under 350,000 distinct CDR3 sequences. The sequence was collected from a human donor with ulcerative colitis or Crohn's disease, or a healthy co-twin of an affected twin (not recorded which). V gene TRBV27 combines with J gene TRBJ1-6; checking the TCRdb D call of TRBD1 is not possible without DNA. The material sequenced was blood. This chain's CDR3 is CASSFQGQSYNSPLHF.